This T cell receptor (beta chain) emerged from a study of vaccination effects on CD4 cells after COVID-19. CDR1 is SGHDN and CDR2 is FVKESK in the germline V gene. This CDR3 comprises 18 residues. The V segment lost 5 bases and the J segment 0 bases; nucleotides outside the gene matches: 12. Comment on this clone: Its target is unknown.

Before sequencing, viral peptide pools were used by the ViraFEST assay to expand antigen-specific CD4+ T cells. Researchers isolated CD4+ T cells once approximately 10 days of culture had elapsed. The data were produced by immunoSEQ multiplex PCR, yet TCRdb's version contains in-frame clones alone and is incomplete. The table lists 20,000 to 25,000 clones, 73% of them singletons. The TCR was taken from a human donor who received a COVID-19 vaccine. Sequenced material: CD4+ T cells from PBMCs cultured with HCoV-229E spike peptides, taken before COVID-19 vaccination. The V gene is TRBV14, the J gene TRBJ2-4; 8 bases map to TRBD1. The chain's CDR3 is CASSRGQVYRLAKNIQYF. The CDR3 DNA reads as TGTGCCAGCAGCAGGGGACAGGTTTACCGCTTAGCCAAAAACATTCAGTACTTC.